The present T cell receptor beta chain was sequenced within a study of T cell responses to AZD1222 COVID-19 vaccine (dated by TCRdb to about 2021). Looking at the study overall: A total of 233 trial participants underwent TCR sequencing, of whom approximately 210 received two doses of AZD1222 and around 25 received two doses of the MenACWY control vaccine. Trial participants were enrolled by age into 18-55, 56-69 and 70-plus year subgroups, with roughly 160, 29 and 62 TCR-sequenced participants respectively. What the work shows at the level of the full study, not this receptor alone: Most participants were white British and females outnumbered males, and the authors suggested that clonal diversity may have been underestimated. Epitopes outside the regions mutated in the B.1.351 and B.1.1.7 variants were reportedly recognized by nearly half of the unique spike-specific TCRs. No day 14 peak-response samples were available, so repertoires were characterized only after the peak T cell response. The whole spike protein was spanned by vaccine-associated CD4 TCRs, and dominant responses were seen in regions 160-218 and 743-854. In the small 56-69-year group, the increase in depth fell short of significance, most likely because of low power. Only a handful of AZD1222 recipients were SARS-CoV-2 seropositive at baseline, limiting conclusions about previously exposed vaccinees. After two AZD1222 doses, both the breadth and the depth of spike-specific TCRs were significantly higher than at day 0 and than in MenACWY recipients.

With regard to this clone: The antigen it binds to is not known. No much larger clonotype is one base removed from it; base qualities were not supplied.

Interpreted using the paper, the time point label stands for: about 28 days (+/-7) after the second vaccine dose. AZD1222 recipients with second doses at about 4 weeks or about 12 weeks were pooled, because spike-specific TCR depth and breadth did not differ between schedules. Vaccinee samples came from UK trials COV001 and COV002, including a single-blind randomized controlled phase 2/3 trial of AZD1222 (ChAdOx1 nCoV-19) in healthy adults. For TCRbeta chain sequencing, PBMC samples from trial participants were taken at day 0 and at day 28 after the second dose. The CDR3 regions of human TCRbeta chains were subjected to immunosequencing. Processing in the source paper ran as follows. TCRs in the repertoires were compared against a reference library of SARS-CoV-2-specific TCRs that had been generated with the MIRA antigen-specificity platform. Breadth was defined as the fraction of unique TCRs that were SARS-CoV-2-associated, and depth was defined as the fraction of total T cells that were SARS-CoV-2-associated. Using the MIRA data, each spike-specific TCR was mapped to the spike region that the TCR reacts to and placed in a CD4 or CD8 class. Log10-transformed breadth and depth values were compared by one-way ANOVA with Sidak's multiple comparisons tests. Sourced from immuneACCESS, this table was stored by TCRdb with only in-frame sequences that have V and J called. A share of the clones is absent; for the studies checked, an unresolved V gene accounts for under half, and the remainder has no known explanation. V and J calls and clone size follow that table, whereas D and trimming were derived from the DNA. The sample table contains some 150,000 clones; only one count was recorded for approximately 90% of them. Less than 2.5% of the sample belongs to the ten largest clones.

Sequenced material: peripheral blood, taken 28 days after the second AZD1222 dose. The source is an adult who received the AZD1222 COVID-19 vaccine.

This receptor has the CDR3 CASSPSPSGGRTDTQYF. Read as DNA, the sequence is TGTGCCAGCAGTCCCTCCCCTAGCGGGGGCCGTACAGATACGCAGTATTTT. The rearranged chain carries TRBV6-6 and TRBJ2-3, with 10 bases matching TRBD2. From V the trimming removes 5 bases and from J it removes 3 bases, while the gene matches leave 11 bases of the junction unaccounted for. The CDR3 covers 17 residues, taking in both the cysteine and the phenylalanine. Left in the record is the CDR3 DNA by itself, 51 bases read in frame from the first base. From a lookup of the germline V gene (reference sequence), CDR1 and CDR2 are MNHNY and SVGAGI.